This record covers a single T cell receptor beta chain. Its matching antigen is unknown. Unique molecular identifiers were used to barcode this TCRbeta library. TCRdb reprocessed the PCR reads via MiXCR and lists one record per CDR3 protein. This table has hundreds of thousands of distinct CDR3 sequences, 7% to 9% appearing once. The V gene's germline CDR1 is GTSNPN and CDR2 SVGIG (reference sequence). V lost 1 base and J 5 bases, leaving 8 bases between the germline ends. The CDR3 has 12 amino acids. These data are taken from a study of T-cell reconstitution after alpha-beta-depleted transplantation in children. Notes on the study in general: At day 60, the high TCRbeta diversity found in some patients originated from recipient T cells and thymic progenitors that had survived. At around two months after transplant, the alpha-beta T cells were reportedly derived from several hundred expanded clones that came from non-depleted graft cells. Newly made T cells mostly supplied T-cell counts and diversity one year after transplant.

Sequencing was performed on PBMCs, mostly from graft donor cells, taken 360 days after TCRalphabeta/CD19-depleted stem cell transplant. This chain joins TRBV30 and TRBJ2-5; the D is unclear. The TCR comes from a male patient between 2 and 9 years old who had a stem cell transplant for acute myeloid leukemia, so the T cells may come from the graft donor. CDR3 amino acids: CAWSGMGETQYF. The CDR3 region has the DNA TGTGCCTGGAGTGGGATGGGGGAGACCCAGTACTTC.